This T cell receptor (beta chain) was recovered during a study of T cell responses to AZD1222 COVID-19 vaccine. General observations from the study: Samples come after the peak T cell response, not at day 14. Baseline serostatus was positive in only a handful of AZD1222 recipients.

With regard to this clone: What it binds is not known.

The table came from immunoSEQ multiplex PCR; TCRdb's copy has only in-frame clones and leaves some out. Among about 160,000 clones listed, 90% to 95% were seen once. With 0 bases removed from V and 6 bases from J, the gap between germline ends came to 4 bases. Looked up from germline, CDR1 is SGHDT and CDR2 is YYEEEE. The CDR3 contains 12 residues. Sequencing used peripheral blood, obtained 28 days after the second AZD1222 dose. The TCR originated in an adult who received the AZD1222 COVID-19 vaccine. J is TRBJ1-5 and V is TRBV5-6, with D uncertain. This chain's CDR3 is CASSLDGQPQHF. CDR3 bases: TGTGCCAGCAGCTTGGATGGTCAGCCCCAGCATTTT.